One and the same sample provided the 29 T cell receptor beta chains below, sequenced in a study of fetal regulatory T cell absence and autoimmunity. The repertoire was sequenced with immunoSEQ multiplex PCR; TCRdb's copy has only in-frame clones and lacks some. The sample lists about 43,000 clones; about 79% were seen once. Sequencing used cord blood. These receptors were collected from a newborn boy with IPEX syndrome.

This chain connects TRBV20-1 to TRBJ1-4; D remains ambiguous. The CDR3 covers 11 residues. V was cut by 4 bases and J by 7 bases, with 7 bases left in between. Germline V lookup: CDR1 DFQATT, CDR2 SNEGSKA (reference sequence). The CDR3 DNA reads TGCAGTGCTATTAGGGCTGAAAAACTGTTTTTT. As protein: CSAIRAEKLFF.

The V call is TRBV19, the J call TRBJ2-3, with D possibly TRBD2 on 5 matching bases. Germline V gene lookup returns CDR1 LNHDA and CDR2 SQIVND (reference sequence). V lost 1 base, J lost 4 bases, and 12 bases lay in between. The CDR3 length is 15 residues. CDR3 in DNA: TGTGCCAGTAGTATAGGACCCCGGGGTGCAGATACGCAGTATTTT. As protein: CASSIGPRGADTQYF.

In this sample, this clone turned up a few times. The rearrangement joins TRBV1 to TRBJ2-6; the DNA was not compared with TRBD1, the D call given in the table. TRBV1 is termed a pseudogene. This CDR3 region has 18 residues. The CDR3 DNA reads TGCACCAGCAGCATAACCGGGACAGGTCACTCTGGGGCCAACGTCCTGACTTTC. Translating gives CTSSITGTGHSGANVLTF.

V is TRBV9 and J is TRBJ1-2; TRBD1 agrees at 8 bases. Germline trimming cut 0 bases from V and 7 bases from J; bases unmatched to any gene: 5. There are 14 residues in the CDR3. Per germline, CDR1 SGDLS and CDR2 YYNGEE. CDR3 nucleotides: TGTGCCAGCAGCGTAGGGGACAGGCGGCTTGGCTACACCTTC. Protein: CASSVGDRRLGYTF.

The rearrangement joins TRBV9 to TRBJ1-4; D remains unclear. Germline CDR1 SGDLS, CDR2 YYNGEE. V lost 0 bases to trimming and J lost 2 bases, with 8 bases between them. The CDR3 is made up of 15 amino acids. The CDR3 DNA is TGTGCCAGCAGCGTAGGGATAGGGACTAATGAAAAACTGTTTTTT. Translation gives CASSVGIGTNEKLFF. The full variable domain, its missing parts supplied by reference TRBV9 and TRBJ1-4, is DSGVTQTPKHLITATGQRVTLRCSPRSGDLSVYWYQQSLDQGLQFLIQYYNGEERAKGNILERFSAQQFPDLHSELNLSSLELGDSALYFCASSVGIGTNEKLFFGSGTQLSVL.

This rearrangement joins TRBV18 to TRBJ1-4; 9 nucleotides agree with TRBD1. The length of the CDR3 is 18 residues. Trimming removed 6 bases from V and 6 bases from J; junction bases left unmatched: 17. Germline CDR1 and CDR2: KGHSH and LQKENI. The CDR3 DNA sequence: TGTGCCAGCTCTCTACGACAGGGGGTCCCCCCCGGGGATGAAAAACTGTTTTTT. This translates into CASSLRQGVPPGDEKLFF.

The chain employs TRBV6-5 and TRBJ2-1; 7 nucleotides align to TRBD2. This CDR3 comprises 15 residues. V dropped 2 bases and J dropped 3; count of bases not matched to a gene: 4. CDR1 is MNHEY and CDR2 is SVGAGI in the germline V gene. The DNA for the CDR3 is TGTGCCAGCAGTTACGGGCGGGGGAGCTACAATGAGCAGTTCTTC. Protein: CASSYGRGSYNEQFF.

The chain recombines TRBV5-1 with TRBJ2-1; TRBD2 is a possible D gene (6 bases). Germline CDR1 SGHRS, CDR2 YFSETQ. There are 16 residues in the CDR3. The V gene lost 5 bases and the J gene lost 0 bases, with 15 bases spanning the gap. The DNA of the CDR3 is TGCGCCAGCAGGCCCCTAGCGTTAAGCTCCTACAATGAGCAGTTCTTC. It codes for CASRPLALSSYNEQFF. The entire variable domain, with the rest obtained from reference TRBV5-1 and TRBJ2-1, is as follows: KAGVTQTPRYLIKTRGQQVTLSCSPISGHRSVSWYQQTPGQGLQFLFEYFSETQRNKGNFPGRFSGRQFSNSRSEMNVSTLELGDSALYLCASRPLALSSYNEQFFGPGTRLTVL.

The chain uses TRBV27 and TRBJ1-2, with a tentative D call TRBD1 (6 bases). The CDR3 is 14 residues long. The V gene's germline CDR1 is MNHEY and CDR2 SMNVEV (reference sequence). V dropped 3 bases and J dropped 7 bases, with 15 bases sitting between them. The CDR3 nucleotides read TGTGCCAGCAGTTTTGGCAGGGGATATGGTGGCTACACCTTC. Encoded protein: CASSFGRGYGGYTF.

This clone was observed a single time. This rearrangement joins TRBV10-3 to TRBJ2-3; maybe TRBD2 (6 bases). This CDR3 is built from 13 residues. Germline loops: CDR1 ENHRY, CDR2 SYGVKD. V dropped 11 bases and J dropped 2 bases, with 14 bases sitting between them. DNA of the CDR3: TGTGCCGCTAGATTAGCGGACACAGATACGCAGTATTTT. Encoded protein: CAARLADTDTQYF.

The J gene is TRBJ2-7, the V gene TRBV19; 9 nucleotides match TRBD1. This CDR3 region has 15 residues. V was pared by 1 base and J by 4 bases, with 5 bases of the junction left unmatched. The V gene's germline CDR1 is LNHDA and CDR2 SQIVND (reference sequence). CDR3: CASSIVRGQGYEQYF. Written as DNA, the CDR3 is TGTGCCAGTAGTATAGTGCGGGGACAGGGATACGAGCAGTACTTC.

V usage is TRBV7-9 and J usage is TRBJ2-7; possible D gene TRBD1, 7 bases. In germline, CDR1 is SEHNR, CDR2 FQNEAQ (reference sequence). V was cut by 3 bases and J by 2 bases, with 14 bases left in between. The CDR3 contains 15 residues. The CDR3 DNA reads TGTGCCAGCAGCTTTCATCCAGGGGGGACCTACGAGCAGTACTTC. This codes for CASSFHPGGTYEQYF.

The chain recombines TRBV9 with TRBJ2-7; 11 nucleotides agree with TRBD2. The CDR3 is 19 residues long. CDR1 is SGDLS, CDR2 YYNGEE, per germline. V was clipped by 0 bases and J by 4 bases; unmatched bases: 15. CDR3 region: CASSVVLGTSGSRVYEQYF. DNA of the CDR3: TGTGCCAGCAGCGTAGTCTTAGGAACTAGCGGGAGTAGGGTTTACGAGCAGTACTTC. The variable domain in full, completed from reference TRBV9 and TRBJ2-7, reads DSGVTQTPKHLITATGQRVTLRCSPRSGDLSVYWYQQSLDQGLQFLIQYYNGEERAKGNILERFSAQQFPDLHSELNLSSLELGDSALYFCASSVVLGTSGSRVYEQYFGPGTRLTVT.

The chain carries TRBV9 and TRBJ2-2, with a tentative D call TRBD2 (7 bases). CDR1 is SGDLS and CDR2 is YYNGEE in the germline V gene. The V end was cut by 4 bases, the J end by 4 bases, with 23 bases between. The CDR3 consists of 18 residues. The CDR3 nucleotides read TGTGCCAGCAGCCTTTATGGGGGGGCCTTCTCCGGCACCGGGGAGCTGTTTTTT. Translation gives CASSLYGGAFSGTGELFF.

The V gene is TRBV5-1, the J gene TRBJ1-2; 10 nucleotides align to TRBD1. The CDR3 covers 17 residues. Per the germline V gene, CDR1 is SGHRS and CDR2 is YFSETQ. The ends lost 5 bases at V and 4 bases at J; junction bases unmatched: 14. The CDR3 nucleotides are TGCGCCAGCAGATCTGACAGGGGGCAGACTTCGGGCTATGGCTACACCTTC. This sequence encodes CASRSDRGQTSGYGYTF. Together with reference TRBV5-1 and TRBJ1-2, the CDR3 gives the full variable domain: KAGVTQTPRYLIKTRGQQVTLSCSPISGHRSVSWYQQTPGQGLQFLFEYFSETQRNKGNFPGRFSGRQFSNSRSEMNVSTLELGDSALYLCASRSDRGQTSGYGYTFGSGTRLTVV.

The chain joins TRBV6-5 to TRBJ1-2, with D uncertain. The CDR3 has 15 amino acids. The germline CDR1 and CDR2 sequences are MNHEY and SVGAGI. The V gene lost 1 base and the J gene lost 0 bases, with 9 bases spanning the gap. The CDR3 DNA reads TGTGCCAGCAGTTACTACGGGAGCCCTAACTATGGCTACACCTTC. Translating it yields CASSYYGSPNYGYTF.

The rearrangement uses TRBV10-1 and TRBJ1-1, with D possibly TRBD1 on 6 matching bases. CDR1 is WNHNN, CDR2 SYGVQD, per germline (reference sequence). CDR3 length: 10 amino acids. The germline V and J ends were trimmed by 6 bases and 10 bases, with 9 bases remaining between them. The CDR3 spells CASSPTGAFF. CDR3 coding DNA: TGCGCCAGCAGCCCGACAGGAGCTTTCTTT.

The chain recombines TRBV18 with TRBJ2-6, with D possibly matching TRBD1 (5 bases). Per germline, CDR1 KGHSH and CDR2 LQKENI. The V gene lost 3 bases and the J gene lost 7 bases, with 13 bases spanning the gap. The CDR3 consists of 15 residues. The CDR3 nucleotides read TGTGCCAGCTCACCTATAGGGGATGTAGCCAACGTCCTGACTTTC. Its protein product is CASSPIGDVANVLTF.

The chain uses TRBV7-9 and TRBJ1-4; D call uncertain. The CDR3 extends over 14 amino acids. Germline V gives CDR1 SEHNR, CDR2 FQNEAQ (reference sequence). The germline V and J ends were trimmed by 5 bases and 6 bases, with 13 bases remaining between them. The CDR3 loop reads CASSTAELDEKLFF. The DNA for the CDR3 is TGTGCCAGCAGCACAGCCGAACTCGATGAAAAACTGTTTTTT.

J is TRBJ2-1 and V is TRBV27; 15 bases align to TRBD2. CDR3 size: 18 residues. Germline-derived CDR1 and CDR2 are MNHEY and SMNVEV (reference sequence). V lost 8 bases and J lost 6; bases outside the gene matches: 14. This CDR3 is CASRLRGLAGGKANEQFF. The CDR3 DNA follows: TGTGCCAGCCGCCTACGGGGACTAGCGGGAGGAAAGGCCAATGAGCAGTTCTTC.

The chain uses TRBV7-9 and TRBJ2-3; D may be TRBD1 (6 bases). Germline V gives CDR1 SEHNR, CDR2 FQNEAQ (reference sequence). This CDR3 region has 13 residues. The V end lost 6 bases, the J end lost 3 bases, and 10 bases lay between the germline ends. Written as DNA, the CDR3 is TGTGCCAGCAGGTTACAGGGTACAGATACGCAGTATTTT. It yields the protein CASRLQGTDTQYF.

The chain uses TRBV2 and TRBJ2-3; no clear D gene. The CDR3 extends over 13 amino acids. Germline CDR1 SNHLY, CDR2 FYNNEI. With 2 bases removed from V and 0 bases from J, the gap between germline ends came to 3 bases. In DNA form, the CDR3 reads TGTGCCAGCAGTGAAAGGAGCACAGATACGCAGTATTTT. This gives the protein CASSERSTDTQYF.

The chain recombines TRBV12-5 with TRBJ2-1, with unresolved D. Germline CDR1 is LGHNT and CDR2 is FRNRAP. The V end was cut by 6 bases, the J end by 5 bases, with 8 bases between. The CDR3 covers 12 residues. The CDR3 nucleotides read TGTGCTAGTGGCCCGCCTGACAATGAGCAGTTCTTC. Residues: CASGPPDNEQFF.

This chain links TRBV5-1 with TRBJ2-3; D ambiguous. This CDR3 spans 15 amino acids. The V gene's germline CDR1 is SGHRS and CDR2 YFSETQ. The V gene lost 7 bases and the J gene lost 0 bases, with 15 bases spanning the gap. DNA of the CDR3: TGCGCCAGCCAGGTCCTCCCCCTTAGCACAGATACGCAGTATTTT. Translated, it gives CASQVLPLSTDTQYF. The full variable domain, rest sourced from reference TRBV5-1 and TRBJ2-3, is KAGVTQTPRYLIKTRGQQVTLSCSPISGHRSVSWYQQTPGQGLQFLFEYFSETQRNKGNFPGRFSGRQFSNSRSEMNVSTLELGDSALYLCASQVLPLSTDTQYFGPGTRLTVL.

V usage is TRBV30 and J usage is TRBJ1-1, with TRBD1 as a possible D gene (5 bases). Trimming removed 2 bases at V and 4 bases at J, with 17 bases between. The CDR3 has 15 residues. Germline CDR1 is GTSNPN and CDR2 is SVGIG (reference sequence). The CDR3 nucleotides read TGTGCCTGGAGTCCTATATTGGGGCGATCCACTGAAGCTTTCTTT. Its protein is CAWSPILGRSTEAFF.

As DNA, the CDR3 is TGTGCCAGCAGCTTAGGTCCGGGACCGAGGGGAGATACGCAGTATTTT. It is translated as CASSLGPGPRGDTQYF. The V and J genes are TRBV7-6 and TRBJ2-3; either TRBD1 or TRBD2 may supply D (5 bases each). Trimming left V 1 base short and J 5 bases short, with 16 bases between. The CDR3 length is 16 residues. The germline V gene has CDR1 SGHVS and CDR2 FNYEAQ.

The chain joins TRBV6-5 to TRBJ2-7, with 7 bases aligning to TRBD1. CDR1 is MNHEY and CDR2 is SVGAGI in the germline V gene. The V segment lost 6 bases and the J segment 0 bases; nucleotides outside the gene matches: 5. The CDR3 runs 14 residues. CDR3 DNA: TGTGCCAGCAGACAGGGGACATACTCCTACGAGCAGTACTTC. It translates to CASRQGTYSYEQYF.

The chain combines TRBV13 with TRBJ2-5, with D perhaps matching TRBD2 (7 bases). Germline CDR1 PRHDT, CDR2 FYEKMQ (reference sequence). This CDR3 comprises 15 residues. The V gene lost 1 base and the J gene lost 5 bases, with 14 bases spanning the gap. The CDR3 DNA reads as TGTGCCAGCAGCTTAGAAGGGGGGGCCAGGGAGACCCAGTACTTC. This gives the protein CASSLEGGARETQYF.

DNA of the CDR3: TGCAGCGTTGGAGGGGGCGCATCTGGGAACATTCAGTACTTC. It encodes CSVGGGASGNIQYF. V gene TRBV29-1 combines with J gene TRBJ2-4; TRBD1 aligns across 7 bases. Germline CDR1 is SQVTM and CDR2 is ANQGSEA. After removal of 4 bases from V and 7 bases from J, the junction contained 10 bases not matched to a gene. This CDR3 comprises 14 residues.